These 28 T cell receptor beta chains share one sample of origin, sequenced in a study of Tregs in tolerant kidney transplant recipients. Only in-frame clones appear in the TCRdb table, and some are missing; sequencing was by immunoSEQ multiplex PCR. The data hold approximately 99,000 clones, with nearly 90% observed a single time. The specimen was CD4+ T cells from blood, collected before the transplant. The receptor source for this set is a human donor who received a combined kidney and bone marrow transplant.

CDR3 nucleotides: TGTGCCAGCAGCTTCGTTAGGGGCCTCCAAGAGACCCAGTACTTC. Its protein product is CASSFVRGLQETQYF. The chain combines TRBV7-2 with TRBJ2-5, with D maybe TRBD1 (5 bases). CDR1 is SGHTA and CDR2 is FQGNSA in the germline V gene. There are 15 residues in the CDR3. V gave up 3 bases and J gave up 1 base, with 12 bases separating them.

This chain joins TRBV5-1 and TRBJ2-4; 14 bases agree with TRBD2. The CDR3 is 16 residues long. Germline CDR1 and CDR2: SGHRS and YFSETQ. V lost 3 bases to trimming and J lost 6 bases; unmatched junction nucleotides: 5. The CDR3 loop reads CASSYGTSGGRNIQYF. The CDR3 region has the DNA TGCGCCAGCAGCTACGGGACTAGCGGGGGCCGAAACATTCAGTACTTC.

The J gene is TRBJ2-7, the V gene TRBV11-2, with a weak D call TRBD1 (5 bases). CDR3 size: 12 residues. The V gene's germline CDR1 is SGHAT and CDR2 FQNNGV. Trimming removed 1 base from V and 6 bases from J, with 7 bases in between. The CDR3 sequence is CASSLGRVEQYF. CDR3 DNA: TGTGCCAGCAGCTTAGGCAGGGTCGAGCAGTACTTC.

DNA for the CDR3: TGTGCCAGCTCGCCTGGGCGGGGAGGGAACACTGAAGCTTTCTTT. Translated, it gives CASSPGRGGNTEAFF. The rearrangement joins TRBV18 to TRBJ1-1; D remains unclear. The CDR3 has 15 residues. V was shortened by 6 bases and J by 1 base, with 15 bases between the two germline ends. Germline CDR1 KGHSH, CDR2 LQKENI.

The V and J genes are TRBV6-1 and TRBJ1-1, with 7 bases identical to TRBD1. This CDR3 spans 14 amino acids. Germline V gives CDR1 MNHNS, CDR2 SASEGT. The J segment lost 4 bases and the V segment lost 4 bases, leaving 6 bases of the junction unmatched. CDR3 sequence: CASSVSGGGTEAFF. CDR3 nucleotide sequence: TGTGCCAGCAGTGTATCAGGGGGAGGCACTGAAGCTTTCTTT.

The chain combines TRBV5-1 with TRBJ1-4, with a possible D match to TRBD1 (5 bases). The CDR3 length is 15 residues. CDR1 and CDR2 from the germline V gene are SGHRS and YFSETQ. Trimming left V 0 bases short and J 3 bases short, with 9 bases between. The CDR3 sequence is CASSLGGAANEKLFF. In DNA, the CDR3 is TGCGCCAGCAGCTTGGGCGGGGCGGCTAATGAAAAACTGTTTTTT.

V is TRBV4-1 and J is TRBJ2-3; TRBD2 aligns across 8 bases. With V trimmed by 1 base and J by 3 bases, 3 bases remained unmatched. The germline V gene encodes CDR1 MGHRA and CDR2 YSYEKL. This CDR3 region has 15 residues. The CDR3 DNA is TGCGCCAGCAGCCAAGGGGGACTAGTTACAGATACGCAGTATTTT. Translation: CASSQGGLVTDTQYF.

This chain joins TRBV19 and TRBJ2-1, with a possible D match to TRBD1 (5 bases). CDR1 and CDR2 (germline): LNHDA, SQIVND (reference sequence). V was clipped by 6 bases and J by 8 bases, with 14 bases between them. The CDR3 totals 13 residues. The CDR3 DNA reads TGTGCCAGTAGCACTGTCCAGGGCGATGAGCAGTTCTTC. Amino acids: CASSTVQGDEQFF.

The chain uses TRBV30 and TRBJ2-7; D is possibly TRBD1 (7 bases). This CDR3 is built from 13 residues. Trimming pared 2 bases from V and 2 bases from J, leaving 10 bases between. CDR1 and CDR2 from the germline V gene are GTSNPN and SVGIG (reference sequence). CDR3: CAWSPGGPYEQYF. The CDR3 DNA is TGTGCCTGGAGTCCAGGGGGGCCCTACGAGCAGTACTTC.

This rearrangement joins TRBV28 to TRBJ2-3; 8 nucleotides agree with TRBD2. The CDR3 sequence is 15 residues long. Germline CDR1 MDHEN, CDR2 SYDVKM. Losses at the gene ends were 5 bases for V and 0 bases for J; bases not matched to a gene: 4. Here the CDR3 DNA reads TGTGCCAGCAGTGATAGCGGGACTAGCACAGATACGCAGTATTTT. It yields the protein CASSDSGTSTDTQYF.

The rearrangement links TRBV5-1 to TRBJ2-3, with 10 nucleotides matching TRBD1. Unmatched junction bases numbered 6, after V lost 3 bases and J lost 2 bases. CDR1 is SGHRS and CDR2 is YFSETQ in the germline V gene. The CDR3 extends over 16 amino acids. CDR3 coding DNA: TGCGCCAGCAGCTCCGACAGGGGGCAGACCACAGATACGCAGTATTTT. Its translation is CASSSDRGQTTDTQYF.

The chain has TRBV5-1 and TRBJ1-5; D ambiguous. The CDR3 is 15 residues long. Germline-derived CDR1 and CDR2 are SGHRS and YFSETQ. V was shortened by 0 bases and J by 6 bases, with 13 bases between the two germline ends. The CDR3 DNA reads TGCGCCAGCAGCTTGGAAGGTAGCGACCTTCAGCCCCAGCATTTT. This sequence encodes CASSLEGSDLQPQHF. Full variable domain (rest looked up from reference TRBV5-1 and TRBJ1-5): KAGVTQTPRYLIKTRGQQVTLSCSPISGHRSVSWYQQTPGQGLQFLFEYFSETQRNKGNFPGRFSGRQFSNSRSEMNVSTLELGDSALYLCASSLEGSDLQPQHFGDGTRLSIL.

This chain links TRBV7-9 with TRBJ2-2; D uncertain. Between the trimmed V and J ends, which lost 5 bases and 3 bases, there was a span of 13 bases. The CDR3 is made up of 15 amino acids. Germline lookup yields CDR1 SEHNR and CDR2 FQNEAQ (reference sequence). The CDR3 DNA follows: TGTGCCAGCAGCCAGTGGGCAACTTACACCGGGGAGCTGTTTTTT. It translates to CASSQWATYTGELFF.

V usage is TRBV4-1 and J usage is TRBJ1-4; D gene unclear. Trimming stripped 2 bases from V and 5 bases from J, with 12 bases between. Germline assignment: CDR1 MGHRA and CDR2 YSYEKL. The CDR3 covers 15 residues. The CDR3 reads CASSQPRRENEKLFF. The CDR3 DNA reads as TGCGCCAGCAGCCAACCCCGGCGGGAGAATGAAAAACTGTTTTTT.

The CDR3 sequence is CASSQERQGTGQPQHF. CDR3 bases: TGCGCCAGCAGCCAAGAGCGGCAGGGGACGGGTCAGCCCCAGCATTTT. This chain uses TRBV4-1 with TRBJ1-5; tentative D call: TRBD1 (6 bases). The CDR3 totals 16 residues. Germline-derived CDR1 and CDR2 are MGHRA and YSYEKL. Deletions cut 0 bases from V and 6 bases from J, with 15 bases between.

A single count supports this clone. The gene calls are TRBV28 and TRBJ1-5; D not resolved. In germline, CDR1 is MDHEN, CDR2 SYDVKM. The CDR3 runs to 14 residues. V was trimmed by 3 bases and J by 2 bases, leaving 8 bases between them. The CDR3 here is CASSLWQGNQPQHF. For the CDR3, the DNA is TGTGCCAGCAGTTTGTGGCAGGGCAATCAGCCCCAGCATTTT.

The chain combines TRBV5-6 with TRBJ1-2; possibly TRBD1 for D (6 bases). The V gene's germline CDR1 is SGHDT and CDR2 YYEEEE. Deletions cut 0 bases from V and 8 bases from J, with 8 bases between. This CDR3 spans 12 amino acids. The CDR3: CASSLVTGGYTF. In DNA form, the CDR3 reads TGTGCCAGCAGCTTGGTGACAGGCGGCTACACCTTC.

In nucleotides, the CDR3 is TGTGCCAGCAGTTACACGGGAGAGCAGGAGACCCAGTACTTC. Translated: CASSYTGEQETQYF. The chain carries TRBV6-5 and TRBJ2-5, with D possibly being TRBD2 (6 bases). The CDR3 is 14 residues long. The V end lost 2 bases, the J end lost 5 bases, and 12 bases lay between the germline ends. CDR1 MNHEY and CDR2 SVGAGI come from the germline V gene.

V usage is TRBV18 and J usage is TRBJ1-5; 8 bases are a match to TRBD1. The germline gives CDR1 KGHSH, CDR2 LQKENI. J was trimmed by 4 bases and V by 3 bases; bases with no gene match: 5. The CDR3 loop spans 15 amino acids. The CDR3 protein is CASSPETGANQPQHF. The CDR3 DNA follows: TGTGCCAGCTCACCGGAGACAGGGGCGAATCAGCCCCAGCATTTT.

V is TRBV9 and J is TRBJ2-3; TRBD2 might be the D (6 bases). The V gene lost 4 bases and the J gene lost 0 bases, with 18 bases spanning the gap. Looked up from germline, CDR1 is SGDLS and CDR2 is YYNGEE. This CDR3 is 17 amino acids long. The CDR3 DNA reads TGTGCCAGCAGCCCCCCCGGAGGGCGAACTAGCACAGATACGCAGTATTTT. Protein product: CASSPPGGRTSTDTQYF.

This clone was detected once. The J gene is TRBJ2-7, the V gene TRBV18; 7 bases match TRBD1. The CDR3 sequence is 15 residues long. V was clipped by 2 bases and J by 3 bases; unmatched bases: 7. Germline V gene sequence: CDR1 KGHSH, CDR2 LQKENI. The DNA of the CDR3 is TGTGCCAGCTCACCAGGTCGAACAGGGGTCTACGAGCAGTACTTC. This gives the protein CASSPGRTGVYEQYF. The complete variable domain, with remaining parts taken from reference TRBV18 and TRBJ2-7, reads NAGVMQNPRHLVRRRGQEARLRCSPMKGHSHVYWYRQLPEEGLKFMVYLQKENIIDESGMPKERFSAEFPKEGPSILRIQQVVRGDSAAYFCASSPGRTGVYEQYFGPGTRLTVT.

The chain employs TRBV9 and TRBJ1-4; 8 bases agree with TRBD1. The ends lost 0 bases at V and 7 bases at J; junction bases unmatched: 8. CDR3 length: 16 residues. Per the germline V gene, CDR1 is SGDLS and CDR2 is YYNGEE. The CDR3 is CASSVAPQGEAEKLFF. CDR3 bases: TGTGCCAGCAGCGTAGCCCCACAGGGGGAGGCTGAAAAACTGTTTTTT.

This chain joins TRBV18 and TRBJ2-7; D possibly corresponds to TRBD1 (6 bases). Germline V gives CDR1 KGHSH, CDR2 LQKENI. V shed 3 bases and J shed 4 bases, with 13 bases lying between them. The CDR3 runs to 14 residues. The CDR3 region has the DNA TGTGCCAGCTCACCCGACAGGACGGGGTACGAGCAGTACTTC. Its protein is CASSPDRTGYEQYF.

The chain is built from TRBV19 and TRBJ2-5; TRBD2 matches at 13 bases. The CDR3 has 16 residues. The J segment lost 5 bases and the V segment lost 3 bases, leaving 6 bases of the junction unmatched. Germline V gene data show CDR1 as LNHDA and CDR2 as SQIVND (reference sequence). The DNA for the CDR3 is TGTGCCAGTAGTATTGGGACTAGCGGGAACATGGAGACCCAGTACTTC. Protein product: CASSIGTSGNMETQYF.

This chain links TRBV6-5 with TRBJ2-1; 7 nucleotides line up with TRBD2. V was clipped by 2 bases and J by 8 bases; unmatched bases: 9. Germline assignment: CDR1 MNHEY and CDR2 SVGAGI. This CDR3 has 15 amino acids. CDR3 in DNA: TGTGCCAGCAGTTACGCACGGGGGGTTGAAGATGAGCAGTTCTTC. It is translated as CASSYARGVEDEQFF.

The chain links TRBV14 to TRBJ2-1; TRBD2 aligns across 8 bases. This CDR3 has 17 amino acids. CDR1 and CDR2 (germline): SGHDN, FVKESK. V trimming: 2 bases; J trimming: 2 bases; junction bases outside the gene matches: 8. DNA for the CDR3: TGTGCCAGCAGCCAACTACGGCGGGAGGCACCCTACAATGAGCAGTTCTTC. It is translated as CASSQLRREAPYNEQFF. Together with reference TRBV14 and TRBJ2-1, the CDR3 gives the full variable domain: EAGVTQFPSHSVIEKGQTVTLRCDPISGHDNLYWYRRVMGKEIKFLLHFVKESKQDESGMPNNRFLAERTGGTYSTLKVQPAELEDSGVYFCASSQLRREAPYNEQFFGPGTRLTVL.

The chain uses TRBV28 and TRBJ1-3; D call uncertain. Trimming pared 6 bases from V and 7 bases from J, leaving 10 bases between. This CDR3 is 12 amino acids long. From germline, CDR1 is MDHEN and CDR2 SYDVKM. Here the CDR3 reads CASSPRWNTIYF. Here the CDR3 DNA reads TGTGCCAGCAGCCCGCGGTGGAACACCATATATTTT.

The chain links TRBV2 to TRBJ2-5, with D possibly matching TRBD2 (6 bases). Trimming removed 6 bases at V and 2 bases at J, with 13 bases between. The germline gives CDR1 SNHLY, CDR2 FYNNEI. CDR3 length: 14 amino acids. The DNA of the CDR3 is TGTGCCAGCAGCGCGGCACTAGCACAAGAGACCCAGTACTTC. It encodes CASSAALAQETQYF.